This TCR beta chain was identified during a study of blood T cell repertoires in COVID-19. In the study overall: Samples taken during acute and convalescent COVID-19 were collected in the United States, Italy and Spain. From T cells, B-cell-depleted T cells, or PBMCs came the material, which was cDNA or gDNA.

How the authors handled the data: Reference gene primers were amplified, and this amplification served to estimate nucleated cell counts. The protocol was immunoSEQ multiplex PCR, while the TCRdb copy is restricted to in-frame clones and leaves out a portion. V and J calls and clone size come straight from that table; D and trimming were deduced from the DNA. The sample gives 55,000 to 65,000 clones, more than 65% of which show up once; about 6% is in the top ten. Per the germline V gene, CDR1 is SGHDT and CDR2 is YYEEEE. The germline V and J ends were trimmed by 6 bases and 4 bases, with 11 bases remaining between them. This CDR3 has 13 amino acids.

The source is a woman aged 55 to 70 with acute or convalescent COVID-19. The source material was peripheral blood. This chain connects TRBV5-6 to TRBJ1-3; no clear D. CDR3 region: CASTRTLGNTIYF. As DNA, the CDR3 is TGTGCCAGCACTAGGACTCTCGGAAACACCATATATTTT.